Here is one T cell receptor (beta chain) with its context. As yet, its antigen is unknown. Sequenced by immunoSEQ multiplex PCR; TCRdb stores in-frame clones only, minus some. The sample has roughly 420,000 clones; 89% are singletons. The sample is drawn from a study of Ad26.COV2.S vaccination and SARS-CoV-2 variants. The overall study: Once or twice, 56 days apart, Ad26.COV2.S was delivered intramuscularly. Study-level findings and limits: Recipients given vaccine exceeded placebo recipients in spike-specific TCR breadth.

Treatment noted: roughly 19 received Ad26.COV2.S at low or high dose, single or two shots; roughly five received placebo; per-sample allocation not given. Material that was analyzed had been drawn on day 63 after the first vaccine or placebo injection. The material sequenced was peripheral blood, taken in a trial of Ad26.COV2.S vaccine versus placebo. The clonotype was recovered from a person between 18 and 60 years old who received the Ad26.COV2.S COVID-19 vaccine or a placebo.

CDR3 amino acids: CASSKDPGGELFF. CDR3 bases: TGCGCCAGCAGCAAGGACCCAGGCGGGGAGCTGTTTTTT. V and J are TRBV5-1 and TRBJ2-2, with unresolved D. This CDR3 has 13 residues. Trimming took off 4 bases at V and 7 bases at J, with 11 bases between the two ends. CDR1 is SGHRS and CDR2 is YFSETQ in the germline V gene.